These T cell receptor beta chains were read from a single sample in a study of cytomegalovirus exposure and HLA in healthy donors. Method: immunoSEQ multiplex PCR; TCRdb's copy keeps in-frame clones and lacks some. Of about 110,000 clones listed, around 72% were seen once; the top ten hold approximately 15%. Sequenced material: PBMCs. These receptors all come from a woman in her 40s in good health and CMV-seropositive. Each CDR3 is given with its conserved first and last residue. D genes are given only for firm matches. Part of the rows lack a size; the others show once, few, many or a class for expanded clones.

NA	12	few	TRBV6-1	TRBJ1-3	CASGYGGNTIYF	TGTGCCAGTGGTTACGGTGGAAACACCATATATTTT
TRBD1	15	NA	TRBV10-3	TRBJ1-5	CAISESGTVNQPQHF	TGTGCCATCAGTGAGTCAGGGACAGTCAATCAGCCCCAGCATTTT
NA	15	NA	TRBV5-6	TRBJ2-2	CASSLGWTFTGELFF	TGTGCCAGCAGCTTGGGTTGGACATTCACCGGGGAGCTGTTTTTT
NA	16	NA	TRBV13	TRBJ1-4	CASSLGGLTSPEKLFF	TGTGCCAGCAGCTTAGGAGGACTCACAAGCCCTGAAAAACTGTTTTTT
TRBD1	16	NA	TRBV10-3	TRBJ2-5	CAIRPGQGAQGETQYF	TGTGCCATCAGACCAGGACAGGGGGCTCAGGGGGAGACCCAGTACTTC
NA	15	few	TRBV6-1	TRBJ1-5	CASSAPRGSNQPQHF	TGTGCCAGCAGTGCGCCGAGAGGGAGCAATCAGCCCCAGCATTTT
NA	14	NA	TRBV9	TRBJ2-7	CASSVQLGTGEQYF	TGTGCCAGCAGCGTACAGCTGGGGACTGGCGAGCAGTACTTC
NA	14	NA	TRBV11-3	TRBJ1-6	CASSFWGLNSPLHF	TGTGCCAGCAGCTTTTGGGGCTTGAATTCACCCCTCCACTTT
NA	16	NA	TRBV5-8	TRBJ2-5	CASSLGAQQGRETQYF	TGTGCCAGCAGCTTGGGGGCACAACAGGGAAGAGAGACCCAGTACTTC
NA	14	NA	TRBV7-3	TRBJ2-2	CASSFSGNTGELFF	TGTGCCAGCAGCTTTTCGGGGAACACCGGGGAGCTGTTTTTT
NA	11	NA	TRBV5-4	TRBJ2-1	CASSSTGEQFF	TGTGCCAGCAGCTCCACGGGTGAGCAGTTCTTC
NA	14	NA	TRBV2	TRBJ1-1	CASSDPGANTEAFF	TGTGCCAGCAGTGACCCAGGGGCGAACACTGAAGCTTTCTTT
TRBD1	15	NA	TRBV5-1	TRBJ2-7	CASSLGGTGDHEQYF	TGCGCCAGCAGCTTGGGAGGGACAGGGGACCACGAGCAGTACTTC
TRBD2	13	NA	TRBV29-1	TRBJ2-5	CSVGGLAKETQYF	TGCAGCGTTGGGGGACTAGCAAAAGAGACCCAGTACTTC
TRBD1	14	NA	TRBV6-1	TRBJ2-3	CASRVQGATDTQYF	TGTGCCAGCAGGGTACAGGGGGCAACAGATACGCAGTATTTT
NA	12	NA	TRBV6-6	TRBJ1-2	CASSLPGDGYTF	TGTGCCAGCAGCCTCCCAGGGGATGGCTACACCTTC
TRBD1	13	NA	TRBV5-1	TRBJ1-1	CASSRDSNTEAFF	TGCGCCAGCAGCCGGGACAGCAATACTGAAGCTTTCTTT
NA	16	NA	TRBV30	TRBJ2-5	CAWSVSASTSQETQYF	TGTGCCTGGAGTGTGTCTGCTAGCACCTCACAAGAGACCCAGTACTTC
NA	14	few	TRBV7-9	TRBJ1-2	CASSLRRDTYGYTF	TGTGCCAGCAGCTTACGTCGGGACACCTATGGCTACACCTTC
NA	14	NA	TRBV5-1	TRBJ1-2	CASSLRQDLMGYTF	TGCGCCAGCAGCTTAAGACAGGATCTGATGGGCTACACCTTC
TRBD1	17	NA	TRBV5-1	TRBJ1-2	CASSYTPTGDTNYGYTF	TGCGCCAGCTCCTATACACCTACAGGGGACACCAACTATGGCTACACCTTC
NA	14	few	TRBV10-3	TRBJ1-5	CATARDNQLWPQHF	TGTGCCACCGCTCGGGATAATCAGTTATGGCCCCAGCATTTT
TRBD1	13	NA	TRBV2	TRBJ1-1	CASRTDRETEAFF	TGTGCCAGCAGGACGGACAGGGAGACTGAAGCTTTCTTT
NA	14	NA	TRBV6-5	TRBJ1-2	CASRRYRVHYGYTF	TGTGCCAGCAGACGGTACAGGGTTCACTATGGCTACACCTTC
NA	17	NA	TRBV4-3	TRBJ2-2	CASSQELLLAVPGELFF	TGCGCCAGCAGCCAAGAATTGTTGCTAGCCGTTCCCGGGGAGCTGTTTTTT
NA	13	few	TRBV6-6	TRBJ1-1	CAIGEEGNTEAFF	TGTGCCATCGGGGAAGAGGGGAACACTGAAGCTTTCTTT
TRBD1	14	NA	TRBV7-8	TRBJ1-2	CASSSNRGAYGYTF	TGTGCCAGCAGCTCAAACAGGGGAGCCTATGGCTACACCTTC
NA	13	NA	TRBV29-1	TRBJ2-3	CSVPQAYTDTQYF	TGCAGCGTACCACAGGCTTACACAGATACGCAGTATTTT
TRBD1	15	NA	TRBV19	TRBJ1-5	CASSKTRGLNQPQHF	TGTGCCAGTAGTAAAACAAGGGGGCTCAATCAGCCCCAGCATTTT
TRBD1	17	NA	TRBV5-1	TRBJ1-2	CASSLKRPDRANYGYTF	TGCGCCAGCAGCTTGAAGAGACCGGACAGGGCTAACTATGGCTACACCTTC
TRBD1	17	once	TRBV27	TRBJ1-1	CASSRHRGPGMNTEAFF	TGTGCCAGCAGCCGTCACAGGGGGCCCGGGATGAACACTGAAGCTTTCTTT
NA	16	NA	TRBV4-2	TRBJ2-7	CASSQVEPVAGVEQYF	TGTGCCAGCAGCCAAGTAGAGCCCGTAGCAGGGGTCGAGCAGTACTTC
TRBD2	15	few	TRBV28	TRBJ2-3	CASSPQRGESDTQYF	TGTGCCAGCAGTCCCCAGCGGGGCGAATCAGATACGCAGTATTTT
TRBD1	15	NA	TRBV7-3	TRBJ2-2	CASRATGGVTGELFF	TGTGCCAGCAGGGCGACAGGGGGCGTGACCGGGGAGCTGTTTTTT
TRBD2	16	NA	TRBV7-2	TRBJ2-7	CASSRSRDYSTYEQYF	TGTGCCAGCAGCCGATCCCGGGACTACTCAACCTACGAGCAGTACTTC
NA	16	NA	TRBV14	TRBJ1-1	CASSSQKNRVYTEAFF	TGTGCCAGCAGCAGCCAGAAAAACAGGGTATATACTGAAGCTTTCTTT
NA	14	few	TRBV18	TRBJ1-1	CASSPSRMNTEAFF	TGTGCCAGCTCACCGAGTCGAATGAACACTGAAGCTTTCTTT
TRBD1	14	NA	TRBV30	TRBJ1-5	CAWEPGQGNQPQHF	TGTGCCTGGGAACCCGGACAGGGCAATCAGCCCCAGCATTTT
NA	14	few	TRBV30	TRBJ2-5	CAWTQLGHQETQYF	TGTGCCTGGACGCAGTTGGGGCACCAAGAGACCCAGTACTTC
TRBD1	15	NA	TRBV5-1	TRBJ2-3	CASSENYRGSDTQYF	TGCGCCAGCAGCGAGAACTACAGGGGCTCAGATACGCAGTATTTT
NA	15	NA	TRBV9	TRBJ1-5	CASSSTVGVNQPQHF	TGTGCCAGCTCCAGTACTGTAGGGGTCAATCAGCCCCAGCATTTT
TRBD1	14	NA	TRBV5-1	TRBJ2-3	CASSWGQSTDTQYF	TGCGCCAGCAGCTGGGGACAGTCCACAGATACGCAGTATTTT
NA	11	NA	TRBV30	TRBJ1-2	CAWSPLYGYTF	TGTGCCTGGAGTCCCCTCTATGGCTACACCTTC
TRBD2	18	NA	TRBV10-3	TRBJ2-7	CAISESRTSGGSSYEQYF	TGTGCCATCAGTGAGTCCCGGACTAGCGGGGGGAGCTCCTACGAGCAGTACTTC
TRBD1	14	NA	TRBV10-1	TRBJ2-3	CASSDSGGRDTQYF	TGCGCCAGCAGTGATTCAGGGGGCAGAGATACGCAGTATTTT